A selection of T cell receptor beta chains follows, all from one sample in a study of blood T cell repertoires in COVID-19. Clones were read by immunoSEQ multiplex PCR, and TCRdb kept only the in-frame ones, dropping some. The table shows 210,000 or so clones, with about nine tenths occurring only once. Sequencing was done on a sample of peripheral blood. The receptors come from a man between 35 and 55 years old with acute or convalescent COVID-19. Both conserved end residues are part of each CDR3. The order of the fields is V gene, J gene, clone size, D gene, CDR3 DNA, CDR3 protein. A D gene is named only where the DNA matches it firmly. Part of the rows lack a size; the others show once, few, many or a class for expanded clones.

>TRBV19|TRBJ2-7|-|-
TGTGCCAGTCCACCGGTGCGGGACCGAACCTACGAGCAGTACTTC
CASPPVRDRTYEQYF
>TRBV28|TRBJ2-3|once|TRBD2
TGTGCCAGCAGTTTATCGGTCCTAGCGGGGGGGGGAGATACGCAGTATTTT
CASSLSVLAGGGDTQYF
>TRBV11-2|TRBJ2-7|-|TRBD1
TGTGCCAGCAGGGGACAGGGGGGCTACGAGCAGTACTTC
CASRGQGGYEQYF
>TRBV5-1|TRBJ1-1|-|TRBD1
TGCGCCAGCAGCTTGATATGGGACAGGGCTCACACTGAAGCTTTCTTT
CASSLIWDRAHTEAFF
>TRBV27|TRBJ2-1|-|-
TGTGCCAGCAGTTCTCGGACATTCCACTCCTACAATGAGCAGTTCTTC
CASSSRTFHSYNEQFF
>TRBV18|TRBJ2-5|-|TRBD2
TGTGCCAGCTCAGAACTAGCGGGGATAGAGACCCAGTACTTC
CASSELAGIETQYF
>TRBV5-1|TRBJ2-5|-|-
TGCGCCAGCAGCATGGGAAGCAAAGAGACCCAGTACTTC
CASSMGSKETQYF
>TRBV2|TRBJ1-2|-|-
TGTGCCAGCAGGGGGAGCGTTTCTGGCTACACCTTC
CASRGSVSGYTF
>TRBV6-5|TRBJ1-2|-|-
TGTGCCAGCAGCATTACACAGGGCAGCTTTTATGGCTACACCTTC
CASSITQGSFYGYTF
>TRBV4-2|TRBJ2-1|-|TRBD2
TGTGCCAGCAGCCACGCTAGCGGAGAGTACAATGAGCAGTTCTTC
CASSHASGEYNEQFF
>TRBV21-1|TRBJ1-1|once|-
TGTGCCAGCAGCAAAGCGCTGGGGCAGGGGAACACTGAAGCTTTCTTT
CASSKALGQGNTEAFF
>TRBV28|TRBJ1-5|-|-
TGTGCCAGCAGTCCGACCCGGACAACCCCCCAGCATTTT
CASSPTRTTPQHF
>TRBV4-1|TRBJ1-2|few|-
TGCGCCAGCAGCCAAGTAATTTCTAACTATGGCTACACCTTC
CASSQVISNYGYTF
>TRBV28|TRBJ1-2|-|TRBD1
TGTGCCAGCAGTCCGGACAGGGTAGTCGGCTACACCTTC
CASSPDRVVGYTF
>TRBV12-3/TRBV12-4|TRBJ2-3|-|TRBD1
TGTGCCAGCACCGCCTACAGGGGTGATACGCAGTATTTT
CASTAYRGDTQYF
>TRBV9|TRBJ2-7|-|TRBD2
TGTGCCAGCAGGACCTCTTTTGTATCATGGTGTAACATTGTGGGGACTAGCTCCCACGAGCAGTACTTC
CASRTSFVSWCNIVGTSSHEQYF
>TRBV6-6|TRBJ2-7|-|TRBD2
TGTGCCAGCAGTTACGGACTAGCGGGGGGAGGCGAGCAGTACTTC
CASSYGLAGGGEQYF
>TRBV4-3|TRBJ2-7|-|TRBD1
TGCGCCAGCAGCCAAGGTGCAGGGGGTTCCTACGAGCAGTACTTC
CASSQGAGGSYEQYF
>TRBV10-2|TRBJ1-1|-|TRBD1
TGCGCCAGCCGGGACAGTCAGAACACTGAAGCTTTCTTT
CASRDSQNTEAFF
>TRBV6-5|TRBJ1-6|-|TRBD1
TGTGCCAGCAGTTACGGGACAGATCTTAATTCACCCCTCCACTTT
CASSYGTDLNSPLHF
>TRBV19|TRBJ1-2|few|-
TGTGCCAGTAGTATCCCCTCGGCAGGGGCTTACTATGGCTACACCTTC
CASSIPSAGAYYGYTF
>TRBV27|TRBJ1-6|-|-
TGTGCCAGCAGTTCCGTGGGACAAGGGGTTTCGGCCCTCCACTTT
CASSSVGQGVSALHF
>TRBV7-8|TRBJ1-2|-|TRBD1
TGTGCCAGCAGCCTACTGAACAGGGGGACGAACTATGGCTACACCTTC
CASSLLNRGTNYGYTF
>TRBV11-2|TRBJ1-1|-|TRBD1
TGTGCCAGCAGCAAACATTGGACAGGGACTCTGATGAACACTGAAGCTTTCTTT
CASSKHWTGTLMNTEAFF
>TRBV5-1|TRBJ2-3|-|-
TGCGCCAGCAGCTTGGTGCGAGGAGACACAGATACGCAGTATTTT
CASSLVRGDTDTQYF
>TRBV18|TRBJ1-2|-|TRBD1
TGTGCCAGCTCAGCCGGACAGGGGGGCATCTATGGCTACACCTTC
CASSAGQGGIYGYTF
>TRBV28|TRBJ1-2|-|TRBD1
TGTGCCAGCCAGCCGGGGACAGCCGACTATGGCTACACCTTC
CASQPGTADYGYTF
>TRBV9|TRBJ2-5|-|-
TGTGCCAGCAGCCCATCTTCCGAGGGCTGGGAGACCCAGTACTTC
CASSPSSEGWETQYF
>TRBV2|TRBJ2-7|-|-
TGTGCCAGCAAACAGGTCTACGAGCAGTACTTC
CASKQVYEQYF